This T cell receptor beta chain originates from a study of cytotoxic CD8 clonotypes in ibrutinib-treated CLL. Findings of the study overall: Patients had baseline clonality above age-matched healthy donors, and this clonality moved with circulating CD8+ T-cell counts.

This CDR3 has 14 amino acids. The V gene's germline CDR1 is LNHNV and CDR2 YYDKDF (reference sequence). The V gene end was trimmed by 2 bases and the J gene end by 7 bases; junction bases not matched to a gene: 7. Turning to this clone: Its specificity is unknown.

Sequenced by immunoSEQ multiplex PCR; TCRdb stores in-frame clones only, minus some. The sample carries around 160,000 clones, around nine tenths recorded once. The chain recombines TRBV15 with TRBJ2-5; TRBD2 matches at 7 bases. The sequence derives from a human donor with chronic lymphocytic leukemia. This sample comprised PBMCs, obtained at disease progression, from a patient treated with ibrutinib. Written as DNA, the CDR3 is TGTGCCACCAGCAGACTCCGACTAGCTGGGACCCAGTACTTC. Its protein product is CATSRLRLAGTQYF.